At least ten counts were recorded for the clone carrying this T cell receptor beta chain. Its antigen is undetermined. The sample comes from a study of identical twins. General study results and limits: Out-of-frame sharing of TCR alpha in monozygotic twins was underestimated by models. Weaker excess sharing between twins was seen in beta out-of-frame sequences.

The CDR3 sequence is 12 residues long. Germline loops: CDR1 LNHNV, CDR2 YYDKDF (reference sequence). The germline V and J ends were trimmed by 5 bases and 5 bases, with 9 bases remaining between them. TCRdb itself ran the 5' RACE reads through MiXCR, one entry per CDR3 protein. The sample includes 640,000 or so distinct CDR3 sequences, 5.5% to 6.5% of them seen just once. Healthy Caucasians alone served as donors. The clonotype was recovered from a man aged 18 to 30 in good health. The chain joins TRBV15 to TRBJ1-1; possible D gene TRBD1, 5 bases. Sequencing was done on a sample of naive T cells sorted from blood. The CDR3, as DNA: TGTGCCACCAGCCGATGGGGGACTGAAGCTTTCTTT. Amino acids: CATSRWGTEAFF.